The next 9 T cell receptor beta chains were all read from a single sample in a study of shared clonotypes between healthy human individuals. Data came from immunoSEQ multiplex PCR; TCRdb stores just in-frame clones and leaves some out. The table records under 650,000 clones, 90% to 97% of them present only once. The sequencing input was naive CD4+ T cells sorted from blood. Subset: CD45RA+ positively selected. These receptors were obtained from a woman in her twenties or thirties in good health.

The chain recombines TRBV6-5 with TRBJ1-2; D remains unclear. This CDR3 is 12 amino acids long. Trimming left V 7 bases short and J 10 bases short, with 16 bases between. The germline V gene encodes CDR1 MNHEY and CDR2 SVGAGI. For the CDR3, the DNA is TGTGCCAGCATGACATTAGGACGGTCCTACACCTTC. It yields the protein CASMTLGRSYTF.

V usage is TRBV18 and J usage is TRBJ2-2; 7 positions agree with TRBD1. The trim removed 0 bases at V and 7 bases at J, leaving 2 bases unmatched. The CDR3 contains 14 residues. From germline, CDR1 is KGHSH and CDR2 LQKENI. The CDR3 spells CASSPPTGFGELFF. The DNA for the CDR3 is TGTGCCAGCTCACCACCGACAGGGTTCGGGGAGCTGTTTTTT.

The chain employs TRBV5-6 and TRBJ2-5; 9 bases align to TRBD1. The junction had 2 bases not matched to a gene; V was cut back by 4 bases and J by 4 bases. Germline CDR1 SGHDT, CDR2 YYEEEE. There are 13 residues in the CDR3. The CDR3 sequence: CASSPTGGETQYF. CDR3 coding DNA: TGTGCCAGCAGCCCGACAGGGGGAGAGACCCAGTACTTC.

This CDR3 reads CAWSTQGAFEQYF. The CDR3 DNA is TGTGCCTGGAGTACCCAGGGGGCATTCGAGCAGTACTTC. The chain carries TRBV30 and TRBJ2-7, with TRBD1 matching over 8 bases. The CDR3 covers 13 residues. Germline trimming cut 2 bases from V and 6 bases from J; bases unmatched to any gene: 6. CDR1 is GTSNPN and CDR2 is SVGIG in the germline V gene (reference sequence).

The V and J genes are TRBV27 and TRBJ1-3; D remains unclear. This CDR3 contains 14 residues. With 3 bases removed from V and 4 bases from J, the gap between germline ends came to 10 bases. The germline CDR1 and CDR2 sequences are MNHEY and SMNVEV (reference sequence). The CDR3 DNA reads TGTGCCAGCAGTTTCACGGAATGGGGAAACACCATATATTTT. Residues: CASSFTEWGNTIYF.

The rearrangement uses TRBV2 and TRBJ1-5, with TRBD1 matching over 9 bases. In germline, CDR1 is SNHLY, CDR2 FYNNEI. Germline trimming cut 7 bases from V and 3 bases from J; bases unmatched to any gene: 4. The CDR3 runs 14 residues. The CDR3 is CASNGDRVNQPQHF. CDR3 coding DNA: TGTGCCAGCAATGGGGACAGGGTCAATCAGCCCCAGCATTTT.

Notes on this clone: The CDR3 end shows no conserved phenylalanine or tryptophan, and so a read error is likely. Because the CDR3's place on the DNA is in doubt, the DNA is left out and the CDR3 is given as listed by TCRdb. The chain employs TRBV10-3 and TRBJ1-2; the table gives TRBD1 as D, unverified against the DNA. In germline, CDR1 is ENHRY, CDR2 SYGVKD. From its first to its last residue, the CDR3 has 12 amino acids. This CDR3 is CAISESTVGTTL.

In its sample, this clone was seen once. The rearrangement joins TRBV9 to TRBJ1-2; no definite D call. The germline V gene has CDR1 SGDLS and CDR2 YYNGEE. This CDR3 comprises 15 residues. Between the trimmed V and J ends, which lost 3 bases and 3 bases, there was a span of 15 bases. The CDR3 spells CASSGATGDYYGYTF. The CDR3 DNA reads as TGTGCCAGCAGCGGTGCAACCGGGGATTACTATGGCTACACCTTC.

This chain joins TRBV6-1 and TRBJ2-3; TRBD2 aligns across 9 bases. Germline CDR1 is MNHNS and CDR2 is SASEGT. V was clipped by 3 bases and J by 4 bases; unmatched bases: 8. There are 16 residues in the CDR3. CDR3 bases: TGTGCCAGCAGTGACGAGGCGGGAGGGCGGTCAGATACGCAGTATTTT. Residues: CASSDEAGGRSDTQYF.